This passage covers 27 T cell receptor beta chains from one sample sequenced in a study of early T cells in non-severe SARS-CoV-2 infection. TCRdb independently ran MiXCR on the 5' RACE reads; one entry per CDR3 protein. The top ten clones hold nearly 6% of a sample with more than 75,000 distinct CDR3 sequences, about 13% of them seen once. Sequencing input: whole blood. The receptors stem from an adult who was a healthcare worker with PCR-confirmed SARS-CoV-2 infection or an uninfected control (not recorded which).

The CDR3 sequence is CASSRAGLDFYEQFF. The CDR3 DNA reads TGTGCCAGCAGCCGAGCGGGACTAGATTTCTATGAGCAGTTCTTC. The rearrangement uses TRBV7-2 and TRBJ2-1, with TRBD2 matching 8 bases. The CDR3 has 15 amino acids. Trimming at V came to 5 bases and at J to 8 bases, leaving 11 bases not matched to a gene. Germline assignment: CDR1 SGHTA and CDR2 FQGNSA.

This clonotype was counted many times. This chain uses TRBV11-2 with TRBJ1-5; D ambiguous. V gave up 5 bases and J gave up 1 base, with 6 bases separating them. The CDR3 covers 13 residues. Germline CDR1 is SGHAT and CDR2 is FQNNGV. This chain's CDR3 is CASSPGSNQPQHF. The CDR3 nucleotides read TGTGCCAGCAGCCCGGGGAGCAATCAGCCCCAGCATTTT.

This clonotype has a handful of counts. The chain combines TRBV6-1 with TRBJ1-1; D unclear. V lost 4 bases and J 0 bases, leaving 6 bases between the germline ends. CDR3 size: 13 residues. Germline V lookup: CDR1 MNHNS, CDR2 SASEGT. This CDR3 reads CASSATLNTEAFF. The CDR3 nucleotides read TGTGCCAGCAGTGCAACATTGAACACTGAAGCTTTCTTT.

This clonotype was counted only a few times. The chain couples TRBV2 to TRBJ2-1; D is possibly TRBD1 (5 bases). V was cut by 7 bases and J by 5 bases, with 6 bases left in between. In germline, CDR1 is SNHLY, CDR2 FYNNEI. The CDR3 contains 11 residues. CDR3 sequence: CASTGNNEQFF. CDR3 nucleotide sequence: TGTGCCAGCACAGGGAACAATGAGCAGTTCTTC. Combining the CDR3 with reference TRBV2 and TRBJ2-1 gives the whole variable domain EPEVTQTPSHQVTQMGQEVILRCVPISNHLYFYWYRQILGQKVEFLVSFYNNEISEKSEIFDDQFSVERPDGSNFTLKIRSTKLEDSAMYFCASTGNNEQFFGPGTRLTVL.

This clonotype is a singleton in its sample. V gene TRBV29-1 combines with J gene TRBJ2-7; TRBD1 is a possible D gene (6 bases). V lost 6 bases and J lost 4, with 16 bases in between. Germline V gene sequence: CDR1 SQVTM, CDR2 ANQGSEA. The CDR3 runs to 13 residues. The CDR3 DNA reads TGCAGCGTCCGGACAGCCTCAGGGTACGAGCAGTACTTC. Translating gives CSVRTASGYEQYF.

To note about this clonotype: This may come from a read error, since a much larger clone is one base off. The J gene is TRBJ2-1, the V gene TRBV10-2, with a possible D match to TRBD2 (6 bases). Germline assignment: CDR1 WSHSY and CDR2 SAAADI. The CDR3 extends over 14 amino acids. The CDR3, as DNA: TGCGCCATCAGTGATCGTAATAGCGGCAATGAGCAGTTCTTC. Residues: CAISDRNSGNEQFF.

The genes are TRBV28 and TRBJ1-1; D is perhaps TRBD1 (5 bases). Per germline, CDR1 MDHEN and CDR2 SYDVKM. Trimming took 2 bases from V and 1 from J, leaving 20 bases between them. The CDR3 consists of 18 residues. The CDR3 reads CASSLPMAPRRENTEAFF. The CDR3 DNA reads TGTGCCAGCAGTTTACCTATGGCCCCCCGCAGGGAGAACACTGAAGCTTTCTTT.

This clonotype came up a few times. V usage is TRBV2 and J usage is TRBJ1-1, with TRBD1 matching over 7 bases. Losses at the gene ends were 7 bases for V and 4 bases for J; bases not matched to a gene: 6. The CDR3 loop spans 13 amino acids. The germline gives CDR1 SNHLY, CDR2 FYNNEI. The chain's CDR3 is CASIERQGTEAFF. CDR3 sequence (DNA): TGTGCCAGCATAGAAAGACAGGGCACTGAAGCTTTCTTT.

This sequence joins TRBV6-5 and TRBJ1-1; 8 positions agree with TRBD1. Per the germline V gene, CDR1 is MNHEY and CDR2 is SVGAGI. Trimming took 8 bases from V and 1 from J; bases not matched to a gene: 3. The CDR3 consists of 13 residues. The CDR3 DNA reads TGTGCCAGCGGCGGACAGGGGAACACTGAAGCTTTCTTT. Its protein product is CASGGQGNTEAFF.

The V gene is TRBV12-3 or TRBV12-4, the J gene TRBJ1-4; a possible D gene is TRBD1 (6 bases). Between the trimmed V and J ends, which lost 6 bases and 7 bases, there was a span of 15 bases. This CDR3 is 14 amino acids long. The CDR3 sequence: CASRLSRGSEKLFF. DNA of the CDR3: TGTGCCAGCAGACTTAGTAGGGGGAGTGAAAAACTGTTTTTT.

V usage is TRBV7-2 and J usage is TRBJ2-6, with unresolved D. V lost 2 bases and J 2 bases, leaving 7 bases between the germline ends. Germline assignment: CDR1 SGHTA and CDR2 FQGNSA. The CDR3 runs to 15 residues. This CDR3 reads CASSLNSPGANVLTF. For the CDR3, the DNA is TGTGCCAGCAGCTTAAACAGCCCTGGGGCCAACGTCCTGACTTTC.

This clonotype was counted between two and nine times. V and J are TRBV7-9 and TRBJ2-1; D gene uncertain. The CDR3 is made up of 15 amino acids. Trimming stripped 0 bases from V and 3 bases from J, with 9 bases between. Germline assignment: CDR1 SEHNR and CDR2 FQNEAQ (reference sequence). CDR3 amino acids: CASSLAANIYNEQFF. CDR3 nucleotide sequence: TGTGCCAGCAGCTTAGCGGCTAATATCTACAATGAGCAGTTCTTC.

This clonotype was counted many times. The chain links TRBV21-1 to TRBJ2-3; the table's D call, TRBD1, has no DNA check behind it. TRBV21-1 is a listed pseudogene. The CDR3 totals 17 residues. The CDR3 reads CASSTRRDPTLRDTQYF. CDR3 coding DNA: TGTGCCAGCAGCACCCGCCGGGACCCAACCCTGAGAGATACGCAGTATTTT.

This clonotype was recorded once. A much larger clone differs from this one at a single base, so this may be a read error. The rearrangement links TRBV29-1 to TRBJ2-5; 7 nucleotides agree with TRBD1. Per germline, CDR1 SQVTM and CDR2 ANQGSEA. The CDR3 has 12 amino acids. CDR3: CSVDTGVETEYF. The CDR3 DNA reads TGCAGCGTCGACACAGGGGTCGAGACCGAGTACTTC.

The sample holds a few counts of this clonotype. This sequence joins TRBV5-1 and TRBJ2-7; D assignment may be TRBD1 or TRBD2 (5 bases each). This CDR3 contains 16 residues. V shed 0 bases and J shed 2 bases, with 15 bases lying between them. Germline V gene lookup returns CDR1 SGHRS and CDR2 YFSETQ. The CDR3 DNA is TGCGCCAGCAGCTTGGCCGGGGCCCCGACGACCTACGAGCAGTACTTC. The encoded protein is CASSLAGAPTTYEQYF. Looking up the rest from reference TRBV5-1 and TRBJ2-7 gives the full variable domain: KAGVTQTPRYLIKTRGQQVTLSCSPISGHRSVSWYQQTPGQGLQFLFEYFSETQRNKGNFPGRFSGRQFSNSRSEMNVSTLELGDSALYLCASSLAGAPTTYEQYFGPGTRLTVT.

This clonotype was seen at least ten times. This sequence joins TRBV28 and TRBJ1-6; D uncertain. This CDR3 contains 15 residues. V lost 6 bases, J lost 5 bases, and 14 bases lay in between. Per the germline V gene, CDR1 is MDHEN and CDR2 is SYDVKM. The CDR3 nucleotides read TGTGCCAGCAGCCCTATAGCGGGGAATAATTCACCCCTCCACTTT. Protein sequence: CASSPIAGNNSPLHF.

This clonotype has only a few counts. This sequence joins TRBV6-2 or TRBV6-3 and TRBJ2-5; D perhaps matches TRBD1 (6 bases). The germline V gene has CDR1 MNHEY and CDR2 SVGEGT. V was shortened by 5 bases and J by 1 base, with 11 bases between the two germline ends. The CDR3 spans 14 residues. The CDR3 sequence: CASSTRGIQETQYF. DNA of the CDR3: TGTGCCAGCAGTACTAGGGGGATCCAAGAGACCCAGTACTTC.

About this clonotype itself: A much larger clone differs by one base, so this may be a read error. This rearrangement joins TRBV4-1 to TRBJ2-7; maybe TRBD2 (6 bases). The CDR3 extends over 13 amino acids. CDR1 and CDR2 from the germline V gene are MGHRA and YSYEKL. Trimming shortened V by 3 bases and J by 2 bases, and 8 bases separated the two germline ends. CDR3: CASSQSSAYEQYF. The CDR3 DNA reads TGCGCCAGCAGCCAGTCTAGCGCCTACGAGCAGTACTTC.

The rearrangement links TRBV6-5 to TRBJ2-1; 8 nucleotides align to TRBD2. Germline CDR1 and CDR2: MNHEY and SVGAGI. The CDR3 extends over 14 amino acids. Trimming cost V 7 bases and J 7 bases; bases outside gene matches: 9. In DNA form, the CDR3 reads TGTGCCAGCACGCCGGGACTAGGGCAAAATGAGCAGTTCTTC. Its protein product is CASTPGLGQNEQFF.

This clonotype was counted between two and nine times. The J gene is TRBJ2-7, the V gene TRBV20-1; no clear D. CDR1 is DFQATT, CDR2 SNEGSKA, per germline (reference sequence). Deletions cut 0 bases from V and 1 base from J, with 10 bases between. The CDR3 contains 14 residues. CDR3 sequence (DNA): TGCAGTGCTAGAGATCATCCTGAATCCTACGAGCAGTACTTC. This sequence encodes CSARDHPESYEQYF.

CDR3 in amino acids: CASSPRVLSKNTEAFF. The CDR3 nucleotides are TGTGCCAGCAGCCCCCGGGTCTTATCTAAGAACACTGAAGCTTTCTTT. The chain is built from TRBV7-9 and TRBJ1-1; D gene unclear. The germline V gene encodes CDR1 SEHNR and CDR2 FQNEAQ (reference sequence). V lost 5 bases to trimming and J lost 1 base, with 17 bases between them. CDR3 length: 16 amino acids. Combining the CDR3 with reference TRBV7-9 and TRBJ1-1 gives the whole variable domain DTGVSQNPRHKITKRGQNVTFRCDPISEHNRLYWYRQTLGQGPEFLTYFQNEAQLEKSRLLSDRFSAERPKGSFSTLEIQRTEQGDSAMYLCASSPRVLSKNTEAFFGQGTRLTVV.

The rearrangement joins TRBV29-1 to TRBJ2-5; tentatively, D is TRBD1 (7 bases). From germline, CDR1 is SQVTM and CDR2 ANQGSEA. This CDR3 contains 12 residues. Between the trimmed V and J ends, which lost 7 bases and 5 bases, there was a span of 14 bases. CDR3 DNA sequence: TGCAGCGGGACAGGAGGGAGCGAGACCCAGTACTTC. Its protein is CSGTGGSETQYF.

This clonotype was seen a few times. The V gene is TRBV7-9, the J gene TRBJ2-3; unclear D gene. Germline V lookup: CDR1 SEHNR, CDR2 FQNEAQ (reference sequence). Trimming left V 3 bases short and J 0 bases short, with 10 bases between. CDR3 length: 15 residues. The CDR3 here is CASSFFPPSTDTQYF. CDR3 sequence (DNA): TGTGCCAGCAGCTTCTTTCCCCCCAGCACAGATACGCAGTATTTT.

This clonotype has only a few counts. This rearrangement joins TRBV28 to TRBJ1-6; tentatively, D is TRBD1 (5 bases). The CDR3 length is 14 residues. Looked up from germline, CDR1 is MDHEN and CDR2 is SYDVKM. Trimming took 7 bases from V and 8 from J, leaving 15 bases between them. CDR3 in amino acids: CASIPQQGYSPLHF. The CDR3 DNA is TGTGCCAGCATCCCCCAGCAGGGTTATTCACCCCTCCACTTT.

This chain links TRBV9 with TRBJ2-3, with 8 bases lining up with TRBD1. Germline V gene sequence: CDR1 SGDLS, CDR2 YYNGEE. V was clipped by 8 bases and J by 6 bases; unmatched bases: 5. The CDR3 has 12 residues. CDR3 coding DNA: TGTGCCAGTCAGGGGGCTGGGGATACGCAGTATTTT. Protein sequence: CASQGAGDTQYF.

Only a few counts were recorded for this clonotype. The chain combines TRBV6-5 with TRBJ1-2, with 7 bases fitting TRBD1. CDR1 and CDR2 (germline): MNHEY, SVGAGI. CDR3 length equals 14 residues. With V trimmed by 7 bases and J by 4 bases, 9 bases remained unmatched. In nucleotides, the CDR3 is TGTGCCAGCAATACAGGGGCGACCGCCTATGGCTACACCTTC. It specifies CASNTGATAYGYTF.

V usage is TRBV12-3 or TRBV12-4 and J usage is TRBJ1-6; D gene uncertain. The CDR3 has 14 amino acids. Trimming left V 1 base short and J 10 bases short, with 11 bases between. The CDR3 DNA follows: TGTGCCAGCAGTTTAGAAAACTCCCGATCACCCCTCCACTTT. It translates to CASSLENSRSPLHF.